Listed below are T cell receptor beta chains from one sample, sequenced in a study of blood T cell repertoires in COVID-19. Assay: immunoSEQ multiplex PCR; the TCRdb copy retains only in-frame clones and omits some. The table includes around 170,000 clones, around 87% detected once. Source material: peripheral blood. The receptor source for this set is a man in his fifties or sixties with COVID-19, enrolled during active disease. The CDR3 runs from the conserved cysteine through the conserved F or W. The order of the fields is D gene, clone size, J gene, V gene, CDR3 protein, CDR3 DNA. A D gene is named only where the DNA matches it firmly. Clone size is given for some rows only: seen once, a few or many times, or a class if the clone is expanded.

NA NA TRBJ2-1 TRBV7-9 CASSLSNEQFF TGTGCCAGCAGTCTATCGAATGAGCAGTTCTTC
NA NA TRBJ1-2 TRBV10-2 CASSERERANYGYTF TGCGCCAGCAGTGAGCGGGAGAGGGCTAACTATGGCTACACCTTC
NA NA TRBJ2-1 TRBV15 CATSRGSQGWNEQFF TGTGCCACCAGCAGAGGTAGTCAGGGGTGGAATGAGCAGTTCTTC
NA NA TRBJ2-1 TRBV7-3 CASSLGDSEQFF TGTGCCAGCAGCTTAGGCGACTCTGAGCAGTTCTTC
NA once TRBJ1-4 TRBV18 CASSTDTTNEKLFF TGTGCCAGCTCGACAGATACAACTAATGAAAAACTGTTTTTT
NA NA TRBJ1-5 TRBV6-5 CASSYSTGNQPQHF TGTGCCAGCAGTTACTCGACTGGTAATCAGCCCCAGCATTTT
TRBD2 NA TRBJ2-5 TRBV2 CASSETSVKETQYF TGTGCCAGCAGTGAGACTAGCGTAAAAGAGACCCAGTACTTC
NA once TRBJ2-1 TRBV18 CASSPSQGVGEQFF TGTGCCAGCTCACCCAGTCAAGGGGTCGGTGAGCAGTTCTTC
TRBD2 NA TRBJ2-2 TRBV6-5 CASTVAGGLTGELFF TGTGCCAGCACGGTTGCGGGAGGGCTTACCGGGGAGCTGTTTTTT
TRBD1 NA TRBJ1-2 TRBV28 CASSSSYRGDYGYTF TGTGCCAGCAGTTCCAGCTACAGGGGGGACTATGGCTACACCTTC
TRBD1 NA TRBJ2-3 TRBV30 CAWRDRGKTPDTQYF TGTGCCTGGCGAGACAGGGGAAAAACCCCAGATACGCAGTATTTT
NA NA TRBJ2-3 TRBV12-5 CASGLYLFTDTQYF TGTGCTAGTGGTTTGTATCTATTCACAGATACGCAGTATTTT
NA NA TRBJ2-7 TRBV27 CASSLWGEPYEQYF TGTGCCAGCAGTTTATGGGGGGAACCCTACGAGCAGTACTTC
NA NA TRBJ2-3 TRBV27 CASRPHAVDTQYF TGTGCCAGCAGACCCCATGCGGTAGATACGCAGTATTTT
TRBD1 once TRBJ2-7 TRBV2 CASSERIRAGGSHEQYF TGTGCCAGCAGTGAACGGATACGGGCAGGGGGCTCCCACGAGCAGTACTTC
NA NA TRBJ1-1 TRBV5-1 CASSHNTEAFF TGCGCCAGCAGCCATAACACTGAAGCTTTCTTT